These T cell receptor beta chains were read from a single sample in a study of T cells in Graves' hyperthyroidism and ophthalmopathy. MiXCR was run by TCRdb on the multiplex PCR reads, yielding one entry per CDR3 protein. This sample has some 600,000 distinct CDR3 sequences, with approximately 14% found just once. Sequencing used blood. Source of these receptors: a young woman with Graves' hyperthyroidism that later progressed to Graves' ophthalmopathy. Each CDR3 is given with its conserved first and last residue. Size is stated for part of the rows, as once, few or many counts, or as a class when the clone is expanded.

J	size	V	CDR3
TRBJ2-3	many	TRBV15	CATSRVPSGSTDTQYF
TRBJ2-1	many	TRBV7-3	CASSLNGVDEQFF
TRBJ2-1	many	TRBV12-5	CASGFPGGSSYNEQFF
TRBJ2-7	NA	TRBV18	CASSSNPGLGSSEQYF
TRBJ2-6	NA	TRBV28	CASSWVYGPESSGANVLTF
TRBJ2-7	many	TRBV5-5	CASSFGAGVWYEQYF
TRBJ2-1	NA	TRBV4-1	CASSLRALSNNEQFF
TRBJ2-5	NA	TRBV18	CASSPLSGSSWGQETQYF
TRBJ1-2	many	TRBV27	CASRKEGRVGYTF
TRBJ1-2	many	TRBV6-1	CASSDGRYGYTF
TRBJ2-1	many	TRBV27	CASSLMVGGNEQFF
TRBJ2-7	few	TRBV7-2	CASSLRESGYEQYF
TRBJ1-6	many	TRBV28	CASSFPDRDSPLHF
TRBJ1-3	many	TRBV7-8	CASSLKGRGIGNTIYF
TRBJ1-1	NA	TRBV20-1	CSALTGGGEAFF
TRBJ1-5	many	TRBV13	CASGEGRLAAQHF
TRBJ1-4	NA	TRBV3-1	CASSQAGSWDEKLFF
TRBJ1-3	few	TRBV3-1	CASSQEGGGSSGNTIYF
TRBJ2-7	NA	TRBV28	CASTGTPRGDEQYF
TRBJ2-3	many	TRBV5-1	CASSGMSGTSTDTQYF
TRBJ2-7	once	TRBV6-2/TRBV6-3	CASSPEGGIASNEQYF
TRBJ2-7	many	TRBV5-1	CASSLAQGVVTYEQYF
TRBJ2-1	many	TRBV28	CASSLFHNGRSYNEQFF
TRBJ2-7	NA	TRBV18	CASPPARRGQPYEQYF
TRBJ1-1	many	TRBV7-2	CASSFSGQGRWTEAFF
TRBJ2-3	few	TRBV15	CATSSTSGRTDTQYF
TRBJ2-3	many	TRBV11-3	CASSLQRHEGDTQYF